What follows are 10 T cell receptor beta chains derived from one specimen sequenced in a study of blood T cells in healthy people across ages. A J-beta primer mix and a sample-barcoded 5' primer were used in a second PCR of about 7 to 12 cycles. A single record per CDR3 protein comes from TCRdb applying MiXCR to the 5' RACE reads. The sample holds over 300,000 distinct CDR3 sequences, 45% to 65% seen once. The sequencing input was blood. These receptors all come from a man in his 60s in good health.

This clonotype came up a few times. The V gene is TRBV9, the J gene TRBJ2-3, with 7 bases fitting TRBD1. The CDR3 length is 14 residues. CDR1 SGDLS and CDR2 YYNGEE come from the germline V gene. V shed 3 bases, J shed 3 bases, and the junction held 4 bases outside the gene matches. CDR3 sequence: CASSARQGTDTQYF. Written as DNA, the CDR3 is TGTGCCAGCAGCGCCAGACAGGGTACAGATACGCAGTATTTT. Combining the CDR3 with reference TRBV9 and TRBJ2-3 gives the whole variable domain DSGVTQTPKHLITATGQRVTLRCSPRSGDLSVYWYQQSLDQGLQFLIQYYNGEERAKGNILERFSAQQFPDLHSELNLSSLELGDSALYFCASSARQGTDTQYFGPGTRLTVL.

The chain links TRBV24-1 to TRBJ2-1, with a weak D call TRBD2 (6 bases). V lost 4 bases, J lost 7 bases, and 13 bases lay in between. The CDR3 loop spans 14 amino acids. Germline CDR1 reads KGHDR; CDR2 reads SFDVKD. CDR3 in amino acids: CATSEPLGRNEQFF. Written as DNA, the CDR3 is TGTGCCACCAGTGAACCGCTAGGGAGGAATGAGCAGTTCTTC.

This clonotype was recorded many times. The V gene is TRBV20-1, the J gene TRBJ2-5, with 14 bases that match TRBD2. CDR1 is DFQATT and CDR2 is SNEGSKA in the germline V gene (reference sequence). The CDR3 covers 14 residues. With 8 bases clipped from V and 4 bases from J, the junction kept 6 bases outside the gene matches. CDR3 nucleotides: TGCAGTTTGACTAGCGGGAGGGCAATAGAGACCCAGTACTTC. It specifies CSLTSGRAIETQYF.

For this clonotype: One base away lies a much larger clone, so this may be a sequencing read error. V is TRBV19 and J is TRBJ2-4; 10 bases are shared with TRBD2. The CDR3 contains 16 residues. Germline assignment: CDR1 LNHDA and CDR2 SQIVND (reference sequence). V was pared by 3 bases and J by 13 bases, with 15 bases of the junction left unmatched. The DNA for the CDR3 is TGTGCCAGTAGTATCAGGGCTAGCGGGGGACGGAATGAGCAGTACTTC. Its translation: CASSIRASGGRNEQYF.

This chain connects TRBV20-1 to TRBJ2-1, with TRBD1 matching 9 bases. After removal of 6 bases from V and 0 bases from J, the junction contained 9 bases not matched to a gene. Germline CDR1 DFQATT, CDR2 SNEGSKA (reference sequence). The CDR3 length is 16 residues. CDR3 sequence reads: CSAPSLDRGSYNEQFF. CDR3 sequence (DNA): TGCAGTGCGCCCTCCCTGGACAGGGGCTCCTACAATGAGCAGTTCTTC.

J is TRBJ2-1 and V is TRBV28; 9 bases align to TRBD2. Losses at the gene ends were 6 bases for V and 8 bases for J; bases not matched to a gene: 11. This CDR3 is built from 15 residues. Germline assignment: CDR1 MDHEN and CDR2 SYDVKM. DNA of the CDR3: TGTGCCAGCAGACCGGTAGCGGGAGCCCTACATGAGCAGTTCTTC. Its protein product is CASRPVAGALHEQFF.

This chain links TRBV4-3 with TRBJ2-7; TRBD2 might be the D (7 bases). CDR3 length: 13 amino acids. Germline V gene sequence: CDR1 LGHNA, CDR2 YSLEER. The ends were cut back, 1 base at V and 7 bases at J, with 11 bases in the middle. In DNA, the CDR3 is TGCGCCAGCAGCCAAGTTAGGGGGGGAGAGCAGTACTTC. Amino acid sequence: CASSQVRGGEQYF.

This chain links TRBV11-1 with TRBJ2-5; 13 bases fit TRBD2. With V trimmed by 3 bases and J by 11 bases, 9 bases remained unmatched. Germline loops: CDR1 SGHAT, CDR2 FQDESV (reference sequence). The CDR3 runs 15 residues. This CDR3 reads CASSFELAGGSEQYF. In DNA, the CDR3 is TGTGCCAGCAGCTTCGAACTAGCGGGAGGGTCTGAGCAGTACTTC.

A few counts support this clonotype. The rearrangement joins TRBV12-3 or TRBV12-4 to TRBJ2-5, with D perhaps matching TRBD1 or TRBD2 (6 bases each). The germline V and J ends were trimmed by 3 bases and 5 bases, with 13 bases remaining between them. The CDR3 is 14 amino acids. The CDR3 spells CASSFWGAWETQYF. CDR3 coding DNA: TGTGCCAGCAGTTTTTGGGGGGCGTGGGAGACCCAGTACTTC.

This clonotype was detected ten times or more. The CDR3 nucleotides are TGTGCCAGCAGCCAACCTACTTCCGGGAACTGGGGTTCCAATGAGCAGTTCTTC. This sequence encodes CASSQPTSGNWGSNEQFF. This chain uses TRBV14 with TRBJ2-1; D perhaps matches TRBD2 (5 bases). Germline CDR1 SGHDN, CDR2 FVKESK. Trimming removed 2 bases from V and 6 bases from J, with 23 bases in between. The CDR3 spans 18 residues.